A selection of T cell receptor beta chains follows, all from one sample in a study of neurological immune-mediated disorders. Via MiXCR, TCRdb re-called the 5' RACE reads, giving one row per CDR3 protein. Of roughly 27,000 distinct CDR3 sequences in the sample, 20% to 25% were seen once. Specimen: PBMCs. These receptors originate from a woman aged 55-75 years in good health. CDR3s include the opening cysteine and the closing phenylalanine or tryptophan. A D gene is named only where the DNA matches it firmly. Clone sizes are given selectively: once, few, many, or a class where the clone is expanded.

TRBJ1-1 NA NA TRBV7-2 CASSFVQVLTEAFF TGTGCCAGCAGCTTCGTGCAGGTCCTCACTGAAGCTTTCTTT
TRBJ2-7 TRBD1 many TRBV6-5 CAVRDRGYEQYF TGTGCCGTCCGGGACAGGGGCTACGAGCAGTACTTC
TRBJ1-1 NA many TRBV5-1 CASSFDGVDGTEAFF TGCGCCAGCAGCTTTGACGGGGTTGACGGCACTGAAGCTTTCTTT
TRBJ2-3 TRBD2 NA TRBV6-2/TRBV6-3 CASGPRNGRTTDTQYF TGTGCCAGCGGTCCCCGAAACGGGAGGACCACAGATACGCAGTATTTT
TRBJ1-4 NA many TRBV20-1 CSAREGPNEKLFF TGCAGTGCTAGAGAAGGGCCTAATGAAAAACTGTTTTTT
TRBJ1-4 NA NA TRBV7-3 CASSLTGGEKLFF TGTGCCAGCAGCTTAACAGGGGGTGAAAAACTGTTTTTT
TRBJ1-2 NA many TRBV7-2 CASSPSGTSYGYTF TGTGCCAGCAGCCCAAGTGGGACATCCTATGGCTACACCTTC
TRBJ2-1 NA many TRBV6-4 CASSEGAGGNEQFF TGTGCCAGCAGTGAGGGGGCAGGGGGGAATGAGCAGTTCTTC
TRBJ2-1 TRBD2 many TRBV6-5 CASSPRGRGRYNEQFF TGTGCCAGCAGTCCCCGTGGGAGGGGCCGTTACAATGAGCAGTTCTTC
TRBJ2-7 NA many TRBV21-1 CASTARKKQGTPKPYEQYF TGTGCCAGCACCGCAAGGAAGAAACAGGGGACCCCTAAACCCTACGAGCAGTACTTC
TRBJ1-4 NA NA TRBV11-2 CASSSSLTNEKLSF TGTGCCAGCAGCTCGAGTCTAACTAACGAAAAACTGTCTTTT
TRBJ1-6 NA medium-sized TRBV7-2 CASSFPGSSYNSPLHF TGTGCCAGCAGTTTTCCAGGGAGCTCCTATAATTCACCCCTCCACTTT
TRBJ2-3 TRBD2 many TRBV12-3/TRBV12-4 CASSFSGRQDTQYF TGTGCCAGCAGTTTTAGCGGGAGACAAGATACGCAGTATTTT
TRBJ1-4 NA many TRBV5-5 CASSLGVANTRNEKLFF TGTGCCAGCAGCTTGGGAGTAGCAAACACCCGAAATGAAAAACTGTTTTTT
TRBJ2-7 NA once TRBV7-8 CVSILTGTAIPYEQYF TGTGTCAGCATCCTAACCGGGACCGCGATCCCCTACGAGCAGTACTTC
TRBJ2-7 TRBD2 few TRBV4-3 CASSPRVAGGPYEQYF TGCGCCAGCAGCCCCCGGGTAGCGGGAGGGCCCTACGAGCAGTACTTC